This T cell receptor beta chain was found in a study of blood T cell repertoires in COVID-19. Authors' methods: Amplified reference gene primers provided the basis for estimating nucleated cell counts. Profiled with immunoSEQ multiplex PCR; TCRdb holds only in-frame clones, not every one. The D gene and trimming were derived from the DNA, and the V and J assignments and clone size from that table. Found here are about 100,000 clones, approximately 86% of them singletons; the top ten hold 13%. With 4 bases removed from V and 4 bases from J, the gap between germline ends came to 19 bases. Germline-derived CDR1 and CDR2 are SGHRS and YFSETQ. The length of the CDR3 is 16 residues.

Sequences were obtained from peripheral blood. The chain uses TRBV5-1 and TRBJ2-3; D is possibly TRBD2 (7 bases). This TCR was recovered from a man aged 45-65 years with active or convalescent COVID-19. The CDR3 here is CASSLGGGSIADTQYF. The CDR3 DNA sequence: TGCGCCAGCAGCCTTGGGGGCGGGAGCATCGCAGATACGCAGTATTTT.